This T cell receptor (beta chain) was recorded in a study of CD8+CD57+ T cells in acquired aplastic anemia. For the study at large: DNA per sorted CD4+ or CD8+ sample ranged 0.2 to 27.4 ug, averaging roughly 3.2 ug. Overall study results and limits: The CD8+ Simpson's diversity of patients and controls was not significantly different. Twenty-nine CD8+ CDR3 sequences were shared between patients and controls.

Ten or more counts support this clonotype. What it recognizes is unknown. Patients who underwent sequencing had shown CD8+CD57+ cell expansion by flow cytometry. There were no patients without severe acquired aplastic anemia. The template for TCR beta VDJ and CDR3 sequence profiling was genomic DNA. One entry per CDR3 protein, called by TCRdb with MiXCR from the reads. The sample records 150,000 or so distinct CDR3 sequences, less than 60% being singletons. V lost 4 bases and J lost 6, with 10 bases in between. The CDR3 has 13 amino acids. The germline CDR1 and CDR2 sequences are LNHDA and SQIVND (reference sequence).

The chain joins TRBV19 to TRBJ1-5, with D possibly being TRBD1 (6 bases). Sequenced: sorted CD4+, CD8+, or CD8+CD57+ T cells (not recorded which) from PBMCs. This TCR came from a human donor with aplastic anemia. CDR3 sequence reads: CASSTTGTQPQHF. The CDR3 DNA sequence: TGTGCCAGTAGTACAACAGGGACTCAGCCCCAGCATTTT. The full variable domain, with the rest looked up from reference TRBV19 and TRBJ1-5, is DGGITQSPKYLFRKEGQNVTLSCEQNLNHDAMYWYRQDPGQGLRLIYYSQIVNDFQKGDIAEGYSVSREKKESFPLTVTSAQKNPTAFYLCASSTTGTQPQHFGDGTRLSIL.